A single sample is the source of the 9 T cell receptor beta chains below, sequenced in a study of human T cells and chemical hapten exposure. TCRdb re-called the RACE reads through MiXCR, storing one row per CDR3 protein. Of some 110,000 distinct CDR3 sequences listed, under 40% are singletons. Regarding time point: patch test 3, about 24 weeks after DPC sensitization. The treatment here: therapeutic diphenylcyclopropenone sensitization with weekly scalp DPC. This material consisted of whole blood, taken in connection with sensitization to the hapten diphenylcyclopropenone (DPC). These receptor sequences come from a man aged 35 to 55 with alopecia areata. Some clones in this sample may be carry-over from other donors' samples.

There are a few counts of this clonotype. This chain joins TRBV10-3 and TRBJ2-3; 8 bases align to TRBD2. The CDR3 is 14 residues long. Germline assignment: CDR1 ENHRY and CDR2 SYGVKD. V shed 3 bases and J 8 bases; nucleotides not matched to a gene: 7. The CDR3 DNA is TGTGCCATCAGTGACAGCCAGGCGGGGGGTACGCAGTATTTT. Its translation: CAISDSQAGGTQYF.

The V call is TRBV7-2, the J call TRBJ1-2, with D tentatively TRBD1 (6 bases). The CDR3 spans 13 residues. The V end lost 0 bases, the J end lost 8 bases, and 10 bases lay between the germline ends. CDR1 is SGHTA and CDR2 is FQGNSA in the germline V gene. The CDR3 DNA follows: TGTGCCAGCAGCTTAGCTGGGCAGGGGGGCTACACCTTC. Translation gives CASSLAGQGGYTF. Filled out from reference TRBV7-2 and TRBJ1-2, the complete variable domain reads GAGVSQSPSNKVTEKGKDVELRCDPISGHTALYWYRQSLGQGLEFLIYFQGNSAPDKSGLPSDRFSAERTGGSVSTLTIQRTQQEDSAVYLCASSLAGQGGYTFGSGTRLTVV.

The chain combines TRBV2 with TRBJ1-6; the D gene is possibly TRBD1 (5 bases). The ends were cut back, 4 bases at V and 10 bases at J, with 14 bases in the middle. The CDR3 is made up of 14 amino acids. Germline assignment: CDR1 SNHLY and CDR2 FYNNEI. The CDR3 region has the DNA TGTGCCAGCAGTGTTCCGCAACGGGGGTCACCCCTCCACTTT. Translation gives CASSVPQRGSPLHF.

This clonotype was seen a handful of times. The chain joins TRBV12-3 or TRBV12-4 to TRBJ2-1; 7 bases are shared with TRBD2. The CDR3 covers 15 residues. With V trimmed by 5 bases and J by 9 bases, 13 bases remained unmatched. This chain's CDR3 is CASSRPAGRYREQFF. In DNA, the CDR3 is TGTGCCAGCAGTCGACCAGCGGGAAGGTATCGTGAGCAGTTCTTC.

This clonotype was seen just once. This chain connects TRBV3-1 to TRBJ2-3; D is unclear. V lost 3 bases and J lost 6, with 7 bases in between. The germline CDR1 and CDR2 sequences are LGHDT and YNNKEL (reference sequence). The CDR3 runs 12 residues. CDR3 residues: CASSQLGDTQYF. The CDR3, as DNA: TGTGCCAGCAGCCAGCTTGGTGATACGCAGTATTTT.

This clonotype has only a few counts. Here the CDR3 reads CASILSPDRDSPLHF. In nucleotides, the CDR3 is TGTGCCAGCATCCTTTCCCCGGACAGGGATTCACCCCTCCACTTT. V gene TRBV7-2 combines with J gene TRBJ1-6; 8 nucleotides match TRBD1. The CDR3 is made up of 15 amino acids. Germline lookup yields CDR1 SGHTA and CDR2 FQGNSA. Trimming at V came to 7 bases and at J to 8 bases, leaving 10 bases not matched to a gene.

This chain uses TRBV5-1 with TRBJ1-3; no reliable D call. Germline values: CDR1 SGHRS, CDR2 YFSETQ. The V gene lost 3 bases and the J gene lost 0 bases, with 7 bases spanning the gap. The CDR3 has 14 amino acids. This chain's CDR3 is CASSWGVSGNTIYF. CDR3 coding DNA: TGCGCCAGCAGCTGGGGAGTCTCTGGAAACACCATATATTTT.

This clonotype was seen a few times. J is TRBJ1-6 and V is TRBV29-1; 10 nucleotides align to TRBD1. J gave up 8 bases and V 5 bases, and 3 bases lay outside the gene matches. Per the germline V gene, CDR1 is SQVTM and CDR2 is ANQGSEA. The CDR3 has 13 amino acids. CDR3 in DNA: TGCAGCGTTCGGACAGGGGGAGATTCACCCCTCCACTTT. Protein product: CSVRTGGDSPLHF.

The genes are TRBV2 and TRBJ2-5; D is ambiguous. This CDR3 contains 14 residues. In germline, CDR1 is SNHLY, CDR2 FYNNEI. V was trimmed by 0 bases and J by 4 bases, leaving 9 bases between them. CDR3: CASSEALPGETQYF. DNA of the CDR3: TGTGCCAGCAGTGAAGCCTTACCGGGAGAGACCCAGTACTTC.